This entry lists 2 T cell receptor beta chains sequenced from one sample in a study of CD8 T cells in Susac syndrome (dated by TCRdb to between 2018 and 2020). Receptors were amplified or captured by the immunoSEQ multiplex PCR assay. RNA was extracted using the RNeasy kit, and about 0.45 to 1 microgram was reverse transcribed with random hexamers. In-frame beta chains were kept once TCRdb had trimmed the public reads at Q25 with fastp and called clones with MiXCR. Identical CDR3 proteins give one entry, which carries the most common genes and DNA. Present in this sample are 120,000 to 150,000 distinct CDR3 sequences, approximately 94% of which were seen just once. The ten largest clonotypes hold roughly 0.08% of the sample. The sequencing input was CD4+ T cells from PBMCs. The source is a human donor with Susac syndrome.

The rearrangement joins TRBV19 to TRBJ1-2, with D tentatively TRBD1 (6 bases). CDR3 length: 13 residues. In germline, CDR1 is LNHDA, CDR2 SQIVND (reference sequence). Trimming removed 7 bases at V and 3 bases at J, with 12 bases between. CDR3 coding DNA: TGTGCCAGTACATACAGGGCGGACTATGGCTACACCTTC. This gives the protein CASTYRADYGYTF.

This CDR3 reads CASSPRLSYEQYF. DNA of the CDR3: TGTGCCAGCAGCCCTCGTCTGAGTTACGAGCAGTACTTC. The chain is built from TRBV9 and TRBJ2-7; D gene unclear. The V end was cut by 4 bases, the J end by 4 bases, with 12 bases between. The CDR3 sequence is 13 residues long. Germline loops: CDR1 SGDLS, CDR2 YYNGEE.